The source of this T cell receptor (beta chain) is a study of blood T cell repertoires in COVID-19. Profiled with immunoSEQ multiplex PCR; TCRdb holds only in-frame clones, not every one. The sample consists of about 84,000 clones, more than 90% of them appearing once. Looked up from germline, CDR1 is SSHAT and CDR2 is FNYEAQ (reference sequence). V was clipped by 1 base and J by 9 bases; unmatched bases: 8. This CDR3 is built from 15 residues. This clone has a single count. The source of this sequence is a human donor with active COVID-19. The donor label of this sample is uncertain. V is TRBV7-7 and J is TRBJ2-3; 9 bases are shared with TRBD2. The sequencing sample was made of peripheral blood. CDR3 DNA: TGTGCCAGCAGCTTAGGAGCGGGGGGAAGCGAGACGCAGTATTTT. This encodes CASSLGAGGSETQYF.